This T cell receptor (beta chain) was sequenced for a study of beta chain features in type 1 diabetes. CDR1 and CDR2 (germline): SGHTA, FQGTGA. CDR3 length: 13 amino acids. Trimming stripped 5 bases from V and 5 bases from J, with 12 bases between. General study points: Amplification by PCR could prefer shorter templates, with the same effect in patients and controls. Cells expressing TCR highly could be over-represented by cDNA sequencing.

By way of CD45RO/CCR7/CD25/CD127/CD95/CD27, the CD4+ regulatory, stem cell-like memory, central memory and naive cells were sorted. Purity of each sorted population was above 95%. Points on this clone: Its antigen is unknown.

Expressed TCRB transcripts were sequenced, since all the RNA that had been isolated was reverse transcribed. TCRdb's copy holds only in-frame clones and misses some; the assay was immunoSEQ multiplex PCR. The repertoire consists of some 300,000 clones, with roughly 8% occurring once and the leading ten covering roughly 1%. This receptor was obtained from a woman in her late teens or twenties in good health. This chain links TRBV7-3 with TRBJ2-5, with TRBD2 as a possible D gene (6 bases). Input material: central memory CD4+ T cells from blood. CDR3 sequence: CASSPAGRETQYF. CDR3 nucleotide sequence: TGTGCCAGCAGCCCAGCGGGCAGGGAGACCCAGTACTTC. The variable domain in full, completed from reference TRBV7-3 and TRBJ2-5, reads GAGVSQTPSNKVTEKGKYVELRCDPISGHTALYWYRQSLGQGPEFLIYFQGTGAADDSGLPNDRFFAVRPEGSVSTLKIQRTERGDSAVYLCASSPAGRETQYFGPGTRLLVL.